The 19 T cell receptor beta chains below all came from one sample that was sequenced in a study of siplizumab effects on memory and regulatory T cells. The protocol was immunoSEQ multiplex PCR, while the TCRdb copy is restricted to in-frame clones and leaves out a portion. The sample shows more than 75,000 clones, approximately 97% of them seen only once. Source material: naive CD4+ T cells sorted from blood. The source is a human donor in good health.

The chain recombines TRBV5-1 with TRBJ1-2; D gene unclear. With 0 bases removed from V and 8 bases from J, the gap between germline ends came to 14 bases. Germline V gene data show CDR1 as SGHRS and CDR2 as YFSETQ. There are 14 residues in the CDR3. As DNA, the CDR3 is TGCGCCAGCAGCTTGGGTGACCCCCTGCAGGGCTACACCTTC. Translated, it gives CASSLGDPLQGYTF. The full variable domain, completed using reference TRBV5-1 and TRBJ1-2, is KAGVTQTPRYLIKTRGQQVTLSCSPISGHRSVSWYQQTPGQGLQFLFEYFSETQRNKGNFPGRFSGRQFSNSRSEMNVSTLELGDSALYLCASSLGDPLQGYTFGSGTRLTVV.

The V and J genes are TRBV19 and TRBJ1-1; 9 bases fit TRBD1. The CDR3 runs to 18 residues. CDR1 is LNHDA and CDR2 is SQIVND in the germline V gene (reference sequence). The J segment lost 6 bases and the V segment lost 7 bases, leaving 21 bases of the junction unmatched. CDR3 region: CASTQPSGTGILTAEAFF. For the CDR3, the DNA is TGTGCCAGTACCCAACCCTCCGGGACAGGGATATTGACCGCTGAAGCTTTCTTT.

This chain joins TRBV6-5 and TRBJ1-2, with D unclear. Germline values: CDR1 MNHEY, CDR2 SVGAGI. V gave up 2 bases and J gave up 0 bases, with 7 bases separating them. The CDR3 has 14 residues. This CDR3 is CASSYTATNYGYTF. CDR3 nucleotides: TGTGCCAGCAGTTACACAGCCACTAACTATGGCTACACCTTC.

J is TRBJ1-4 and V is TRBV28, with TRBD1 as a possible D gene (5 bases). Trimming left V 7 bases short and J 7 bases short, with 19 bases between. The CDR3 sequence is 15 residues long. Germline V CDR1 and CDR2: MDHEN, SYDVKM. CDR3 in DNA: TGTGCCAGCAATCCTCCCGGGGCTGGGCGTGAAAAACTGTTTTTT. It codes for CASNPPGAGREKLFF.

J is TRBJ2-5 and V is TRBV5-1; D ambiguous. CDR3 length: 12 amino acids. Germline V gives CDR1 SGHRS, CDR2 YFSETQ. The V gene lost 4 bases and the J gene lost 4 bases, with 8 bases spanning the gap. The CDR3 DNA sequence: TGCGCCAGCAGCGTTCTGGGAGAGACCCAGTACTTC. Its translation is CASSVLGETQYF.

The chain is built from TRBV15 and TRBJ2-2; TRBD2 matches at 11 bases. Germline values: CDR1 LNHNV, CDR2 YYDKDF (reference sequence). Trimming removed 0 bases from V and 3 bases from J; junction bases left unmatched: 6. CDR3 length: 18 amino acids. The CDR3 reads CATSRDLSGGADTGELFF. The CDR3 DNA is TGTGCCACCAGCAGAGATCTTAGCGGGGGGGCCGACACCGGGGAGCTGTTTTTT.

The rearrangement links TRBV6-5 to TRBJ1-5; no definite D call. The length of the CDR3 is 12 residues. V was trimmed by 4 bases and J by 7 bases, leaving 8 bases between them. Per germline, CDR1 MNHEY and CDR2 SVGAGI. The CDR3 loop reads CASSSPGQPQHF. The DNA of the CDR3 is TGTGCCAGCAGTTCGCCTGGACAGCCCCAGCATTTT.

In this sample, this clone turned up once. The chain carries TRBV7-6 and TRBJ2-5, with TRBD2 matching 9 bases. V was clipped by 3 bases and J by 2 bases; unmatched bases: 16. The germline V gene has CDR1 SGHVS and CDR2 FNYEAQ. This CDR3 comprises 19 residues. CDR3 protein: CASSLGLAGSANPQETQYF. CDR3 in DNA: TGTGCCAGCAGCTTGGGGCTAGCGGGGAGCGCCAACCCACAAGAGACCCAGTACTTC.

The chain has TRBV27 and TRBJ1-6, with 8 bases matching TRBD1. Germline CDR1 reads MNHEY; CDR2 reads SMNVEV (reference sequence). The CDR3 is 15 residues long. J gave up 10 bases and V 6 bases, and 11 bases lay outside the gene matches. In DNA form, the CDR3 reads TGTGCCAGCAGGGCCAGGGACAGGCGCGAATCACCCCTCCACTTT. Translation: CASRARDRRESPLHF.

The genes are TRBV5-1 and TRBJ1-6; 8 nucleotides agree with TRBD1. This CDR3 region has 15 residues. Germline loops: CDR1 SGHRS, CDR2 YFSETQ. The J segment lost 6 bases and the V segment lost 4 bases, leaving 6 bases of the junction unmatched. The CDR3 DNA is TGCGCCAGCAGCCCTTCGACAGGGGTTAATTCACCCCTCCACTTT. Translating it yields CASSPSTGVNSPLHF.

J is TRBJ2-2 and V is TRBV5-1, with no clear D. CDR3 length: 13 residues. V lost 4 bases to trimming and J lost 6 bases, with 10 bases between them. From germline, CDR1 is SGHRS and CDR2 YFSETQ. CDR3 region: CASSPAGSGELFF. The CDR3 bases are TGCGCCAGCAGCCCCGCCGGGTCCGGGGAGCTGTTTTTT.

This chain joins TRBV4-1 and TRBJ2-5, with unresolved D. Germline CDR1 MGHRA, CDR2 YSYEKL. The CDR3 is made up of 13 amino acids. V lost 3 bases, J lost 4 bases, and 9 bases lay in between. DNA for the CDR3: TGCGCCAGCAGCCAGGGGATCTTAGAGACCCAGTACTTC. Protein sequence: CASSQGILETQYF.

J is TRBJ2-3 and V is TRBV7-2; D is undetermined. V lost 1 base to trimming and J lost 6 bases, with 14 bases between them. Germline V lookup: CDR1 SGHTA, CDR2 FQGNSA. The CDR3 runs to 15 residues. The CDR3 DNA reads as TGTGCCAGCAGCTTAGAACGGACCGGAATGGATACGCAGTATTTT. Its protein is CASSLERTGMDTQYF.

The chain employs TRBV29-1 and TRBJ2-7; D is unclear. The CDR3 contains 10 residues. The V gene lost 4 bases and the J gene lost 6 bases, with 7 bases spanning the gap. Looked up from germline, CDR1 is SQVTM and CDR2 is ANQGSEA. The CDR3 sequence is CSVAYGEQYF. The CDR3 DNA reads TGCAGCGTTGCATATGGCGAGCAGTACTTC.

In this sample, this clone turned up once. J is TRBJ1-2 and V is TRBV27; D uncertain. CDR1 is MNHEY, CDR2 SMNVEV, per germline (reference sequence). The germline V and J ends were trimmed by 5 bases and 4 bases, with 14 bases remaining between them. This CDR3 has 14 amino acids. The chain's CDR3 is CASSPRALGYGYTF. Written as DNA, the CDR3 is TGTGCCAGCAGTCCCCGGGCGTTGGGCTATGGCTACACCTTC.

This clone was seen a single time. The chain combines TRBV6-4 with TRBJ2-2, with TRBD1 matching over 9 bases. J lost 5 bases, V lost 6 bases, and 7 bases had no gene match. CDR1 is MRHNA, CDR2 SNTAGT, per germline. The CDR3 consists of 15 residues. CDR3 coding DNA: TGTGCCAGCAGCCAGACAGGGGGATTGACCGGGGAGCTGTTTTTT. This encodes CASSQTGGLTGELFF.

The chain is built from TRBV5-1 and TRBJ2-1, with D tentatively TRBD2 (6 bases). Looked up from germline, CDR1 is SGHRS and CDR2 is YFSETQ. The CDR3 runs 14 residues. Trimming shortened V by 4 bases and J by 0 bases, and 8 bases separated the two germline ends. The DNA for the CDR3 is TGCGCCAGCAGCCCCGGGAGCTCCTACAATGAGCAGTTCTTC. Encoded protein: CASSPGSSYNEQFF.

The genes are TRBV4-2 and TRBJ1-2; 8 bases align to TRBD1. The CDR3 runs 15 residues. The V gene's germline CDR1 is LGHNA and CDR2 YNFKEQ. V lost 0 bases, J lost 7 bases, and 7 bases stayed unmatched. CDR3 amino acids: CASSQDQDRAGGYTF. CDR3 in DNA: TGTGCCAGCAGCCAAGATCAGGACAGGGCGGGTGGCTACACCTTC.

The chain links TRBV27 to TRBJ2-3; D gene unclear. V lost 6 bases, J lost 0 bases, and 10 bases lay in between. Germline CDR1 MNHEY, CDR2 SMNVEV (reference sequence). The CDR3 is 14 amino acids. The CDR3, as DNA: TGTGCCAGCAGATATACACCCAGCACAGATACGCAGTATTTT. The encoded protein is CASRYTPSTDTQYF.